This T cell receptor beta chain was profiled in a study of blood T cell repertoires in COVID-19. Sequencing used immunoSEQ multiplex PCR; TCRdb keeps in-frame clones, though not all of them. The sample lists 130,000 to 150,000 clones, roughly 88% seen once, with around 8% in the top ten. This CDR3 comprises 16 residues. V was shortened by 0 bases and J by 2 bases, with 12 bases between the two germline ends. CDR1 is SGDLS and CDR2 is YYNGEE in the germline V gene. Sequencing was performed on peripheral blood. This TCR derives from a woman between 55 and 75 years old with COVID-19, enrolled during active disease. The rearrangement joins TRBV9 to TRBJ2-1; possible D gene TRBD1, 5 bases. CDR3 sequence: CASSVDPGPTYNEQFF. CDR3 bases: TGTGCCAGCAGCGTAGATCCAGGGCCTACCTACAATGAGCAGTTCTTC.